A single sample is the source of the 18 T cell receptor beta chains below, sequenced in a study of memory CD4+ T cells and cytomegalovirus serostatus. The sort gate was single viable CD3+CD4+CD8-CD45RO+ cells for memory CD4+ T cells. Data came from immunoSEQ multiplex PCR; TCRdb stores just in-frame clones and leaves some out. The sample lists about 82,000 clones, about 85% seen once, with less than 0.9% in the top ten. Sequencing was carried out using memory CD4+ T cells from blood. The source is an adult in good health and CMV-seronegative.

V gene TRBV5-5 combines with J gene TRBJ1-3, with unresolved D. V lost 5 bases to trimming and J lost 4 bases, with 10 bases between them. The CDR3 length is 13 residues. Germline loops: CDR1 SGHKS, CDR2 YYEKEE (reference sequence). In DNA form, the CDR3 reads TGTGCCAGCAGGTCGTTACAGGGAAACACCATATATTTT. This translates into CASRSLQGNTIYF.

This clone has a single count. The gene calls are TRBV15 and TRBJ1-2; weak D call: TRBD1 (5 bases). Trimming removed 0 bases from V and 6 bases from J, with 8 bases in between. CDR1 is LNHNV and CDR2 is YYDKDF in the germline V gene (reference sequence). The CDR3 runs to 13 residues. The CDR3 reads CATSREGENGYTF. In DNA form, the CDR3 reads TGTGCCACCAGCAGAGAAGGGGAAAATGGCTACACCTTC.

This sequence joins TRBV7-2 and TRBJ2-7; no clear D gene. The CDR3 totals 14 residues. Trimming pared 3 bases from V and 2 bases from J, leaving 11 bases between. Germline CDR1 reads SGHTA; CDR2 reads FQGNSA. CDR3 DNA sequence: TGTGCCAGCAGCTTGACGATACAGCCCTACGAGCAGTACTTC. Translated: CASSLTIQPYEQYF.

This chain connects TRBV11-2 to TRBJ2-1; D is possibly TRBD1 (6 bases). Deletions cut 3 bases from V and 9 bases from J, with 12 bases between. The CDR3 extends over 13 amino acids. Germline CDR1 SGHAT, CDR2 FQNNGV. The CDR3 region is CASSFSEGGEQFF. The CDR3 DNA reads as TGTGCCAGCAGCTTTTCCGAAGGGGGTGAGCAGTTCTTC. Variable domain in full (rest from reference TRBV11-2 and TRBJ2-1): EAGVAQSPRYKIIEKRQSVAFWCNPISGHATLYWYQQILGQGPKLLIQFQNNGVVDDSQLPKDRFSAERLKGVDSTLKIQPAKLEDSAVYLCASSFSEGGEQFFGPGTRLTVL.

The chain recombines TRBV5-6 with TRBJ1-1, with D possibly matching TRBD1 (5 bases). Germline V lookup: CDR1 SGHDT, CDR2 YYEEEE. Trimming left V 2 bases short and J 4 bases short, with 9 bases between. This CDR3 is built from 13 residues. Written as DNA, the CDR3 is TGTGCCAGCAGCTTTGCAGGGTTCACTGAAGCTTTCTTT. Translation: CASSFAGFTEAFF.

The gene calls are TRBV5-1 and TRBJ1-5; D is undetermined. Looked up from germline, CDR1 is SGHRS and CDR2 is YFSETQ. The CDR3 runs 13 residues. Deletions cut 0 bases from V and 0 bases from J, with 1 base between. CDR3 sequence: CASSLDSNQPQHF. For the CDR3, the DNA is TGCGCCAGCAGCTTGGATAGCAATCAGCCCCAGCATTTT.

This sequence joins TRBV6-1 and TRBJ1-5; perhaps TRBD1 as D (5 bases). Germline CDR1 is MNHNS and CDR2 is SASEGT. This CDR3 spans 15 amino acids. Trimming shortened V by 7 bases and J by 0 bases, and 13 bases separated the two germline ends. This CDR3 reads CASNQGFYSNQPQHF. CDR3 DNA: TGTGCCAGCAACCAGGGCTTCTATAGCAATCAGCCCCAGCATTTT.

DNA of the CDR3: TGTGCCAGCAGTGGGACAGGGGGCCGAGAAAAACTGTTTTTT. It encodes CASSGTGGREKLFF. The chain employs TRBV25-1 and TRBJ1-4, with 11 bases lining up with TRBD1. The CDR3 covers 14 residues. Germline-derived CDR1 and CDR2 are MGHDK and SYGVNS. V lost 4 bases to trimming and J lost 8 bases; unmatched junction nucleotides: 3.

The chain employs TRBV6-6 and TRBJ2-7, with 8 positions matching TRBD2. CDR3 length: 13 residues. The V gene's germline CDR1 is MNHNY and CDR2 SVGAGI (reference sequence). V shed 8 bases, J shed 6 bases, and the junction held 9 bases outside the gene matches. The CDR3 bases are TGTGCCAGCCGACCGGGGGGGGGCACCGAGCAGTACTTC. As protein: CASRPGGGTEQYF.

This chain connects TRBV18 to TRBJ2-2; D is possibly TRBD1 (5 bases). From germline, CDR1 is KGHSH and CDR2 LQKENI. This CDR3 has 17 residues. V shed 1 base and J shed 6 bases, with 18 bases lying between them. The CDR3 reads CASSPQLQVDRAGELFF. In DNA form, the CDR3 reads TGTGCCAGCTCACCACAGTTACAGGTTGACCGGGCCGGGGAGCTGTTTTTT.

The V gene is TRBV11-2, the J gene TRBJ1-4; perhaps TRBD1 as D (5 bases). This CDR3 contains 14 residues. CDR1 is SGHAT and CDR2 is FQNNGV in the germline V gene. Trimming removed 3 bases at V and 7 bases at J, with 12 bases between. In DNA form, the CDR3 reads TGTGCCAGCAGCTTTGTGGATGGGGCTGAAAAACTGTTTTTT. Encoded protein: CASSFVDGAEKLFF.

V is TRBV6-6 and J is TRBJ1-1; 9 bases agree with TRBD1. CDR1 and CDR2 (germline): MNHNY, SVGAGI (reference sequence). The CDR3 runs to 15 residues. V trimming: 4 bases; J trimming: 2 bases; junction bases outside the gene matches: 5. The CDR3 sequence: CASSSGQGSNTEAFF. CDR3 in DNA: TGTGCCAGCAGTTCCGGACAGGGGAGTAACACTGAAGCTTTCTTT.

The V call is TRBV19, the J call TRBJ2-7; 9 bases agree with TRBD1. Trimming took 7 bases from V and 1 from J; bases not matched to a gene: 8. CDR3 size: 15 residues. Germline CDR1 LNHDA, CDR2 SQIVND (reference sequence). The CDR3 coding sequence is TGTGCCAGTAAGCCGGGACAGGGATATTCCTACGAGCAGTACTTC. Translated: CASKPGQGYSYEQYF.

This clone was observed a single time. The chain joins TRBV10-1 to TRBJ1-1; possible D gene TRBD1, 5 bases. V lost 3 bases and J 0 bases, leaving 14 bases between the germline ends. Germline values: CDR1 WNHNN, CDR2 SYGVQD (reference sequence). This CDR3 is 16 amino acids long. CDR3 amino acids: CASSDNGDGLNTEAFF. CDR3 coding DNA: TGCGCCAGCAGTGACAACGGGGACGGCTTGAACACTGAAGCTTTCTTT.

The V and J genes are TRBV11-1 and TRBJ2-3, with a possible D match to TRBD1 (5 bases). V was pared by 5 bases and J by 2 bases, with 17 bases between. This CDR3 is 16 amino acids long. Germline V gives CDR1 SGHAT, CDR2 FQDESV (reference sequence). The CDR3 sequence: CASSGRPDTFTDTQYF. CDR3 DNA sequence: TGTGCCAGCAGCGGTAGGCCGGACACCTTCACAGATACGCAGTATTTT.

Note on this clone: Other DNA sequences from this sample encode an identical CDR3 as well. V and J are TRBV30 and TRBJ1-6, with D uncertain. V was clipped by 1 base and J by 11 bases, with 9 bases between them. The CDR3 loop spans 12 amino acids. CDR1 and CDR2 (germline): GTSNPN, SVGIG (reference sequence). CDR3 protein: CAWSALRTPLHF. Written as DNA, the CDR3 is TGTGCCTGGAGTGCCCTTCGAACACCCCTCCACTTT.

This chain uses TRBV10-3 with TRBJ2-5; 16 bases are shared with TRBD2. The CDR3 length is 17 residues. CDR1 is ENHRY, CDR2 SYGVKD, per germline. V shed 4 bases and J 1 base; nucleotides not matched to a gene: 3. This CDR3 is CAISVGLAGGSQETQYF. CDR3 nucleotide sequence: TGTGCCATCAGTGTGGGACTAGCGGGGGGGTCCCAAGAGACCCAGTACTTC.

The V call is TRBV7-8, the J call TRBJ1-2, with D unclear. V lost 1 base and J 4 bases, leaving 13 bases between the germline ends. The CDR3 covers 15 residues. Germline CDR1 SGHVS, CDR2 FQNEAQ. This CDR3 reads CASSLGPGIGYGYTF. As DNA, the CDR3 is TGTGCCAGCAGCTTAGGACCGGGAATAGGCTATGGCTACACCTTC.